The source of this T cell receptor beta chain is a study of blood T cell repertoires in COVID-19 (dated by TCRdb to the early 2020s). Describing the broader study: The collaborator samples originated in the United States, Italy and Spain and spanned the acute and convalescent phases of COVID-19. The prospective study material was composed of cDNA or gDNA derived from T cells, B-cell-depleted T cells, or PBMCs. Where available, HLA class I and class II types were taken from metadata supplied by the sample provider and were not determined by assay-based typing. The repertoires were released in a freely available public database intended as a resource for research on the immune response to SARS-CoV-2. The samples were drawn from two sources: the first 160 participants of the ongoing ImmuneRACE study, and 1,000 to 1,500 subjects contributed by 6 global collaborators. Deeply sampled blood TCRbeta repertoires from subjects exposed to, actively infected with, or recovered from COVID-19 were included in the dataset. Sample metadata almost always included a de-identified subject ID, COVID-19 status, age in years and sex. The research as a whole found: How much clinical and demographic metadata was included differed by source and by participant, and the metadata was provided uncurated.

One collaborating source in Seattle enrolled patients while the patients were actively infected and followed the patients over time throughout the course of disease. Whole blood was collected in K2EDTA tubes by collaborating institutions according to the institutions' own protocols. For TCRbeta analysis, collaborator samples were shipped as frozen whole blood, as isolated PBMCs, or as DNA extracted from either sample type. Of note for this clone: This receptor's antigen is unknown. Nothing much larger sits one base from this clone, and base qualities are not available.

TCRbeta CDR3 regions were amplified from genomic DNA by means of the immunoSEQ Assay, a bias-controlled multiplex PCR. From the authors' description of their analysis: The number of nucleated cells in each sample was estimated by amplification of reference gene primers within the assay. To quantify the absolute abundance of each unique TCRbeta CDR3 rearrangement, sequence reads were collapsed and filtered. For each sample, productive Simpson clonality was calculated as the square root of Simpson's diversity index across productive rearrangements. In TCRdb, the immuneACCESS table is reduced to in-frame sequences with V and J assigned. These tables do not hold every clone; where another copy was compared, an unresolved V gene accounts for under half, and the others remain unexplained. V and J calls and clone size come straight from that table; D and trimming were deduced from the DNA. Here the sample has approximately 22,000 clones; 75% to 90% occur a single time. 2.5% of the sample lies in the top ten.

Taken from cysteine to phenylalanine, the CDR3 has 15 residues. Left in the record is the CDR3 DNA by itself, 45 bases read in frame from the first base. From a lookup of the germline V gene, CDR1 and CDR2 are SGHAT and FQNNGV. V loses 5 bases of germline sequence and J loses 10 bases, and the interval between the two ends is 21 bases. Sequencing input: peripheral blood. The TCR comes from a woman aged 70-85 years with COVID-19, enrolled during active disease. The chain was built from TRBV11-2 and TRBJ2-1, and perhaps TRBD2 as D gene, on 6 matching bases. In nucleotide form, the sequence is TGTGCCAGCAGCATGACTAGTAAAAGGTCGGGAGAGCAGTTCTTC. This gives the protein CASSMTSKRSGEQFF.